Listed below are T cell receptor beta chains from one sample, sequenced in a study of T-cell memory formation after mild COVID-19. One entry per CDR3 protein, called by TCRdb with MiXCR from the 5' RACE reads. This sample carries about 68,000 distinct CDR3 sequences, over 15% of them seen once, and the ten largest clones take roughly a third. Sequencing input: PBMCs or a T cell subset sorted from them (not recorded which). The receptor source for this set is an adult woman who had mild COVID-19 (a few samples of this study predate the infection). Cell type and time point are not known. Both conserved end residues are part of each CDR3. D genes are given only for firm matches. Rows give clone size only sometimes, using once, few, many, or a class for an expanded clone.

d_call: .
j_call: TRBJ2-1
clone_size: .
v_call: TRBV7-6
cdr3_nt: TGTGCCAGCAGCTTAGTTTCCGGGACCCACGATGAGCAGTTCTTC
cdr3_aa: CASSLVSGTHDEQFF

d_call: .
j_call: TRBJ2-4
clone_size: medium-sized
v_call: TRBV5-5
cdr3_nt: TGTGCCAGCAGCTTGAACGGAGCGGCAGTAGCCAAAAACATTCAGTACTTC
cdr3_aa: CASSLNGAAVAKNIQYF

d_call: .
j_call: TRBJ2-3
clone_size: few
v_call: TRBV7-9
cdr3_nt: TGTGCCAGCAGCTTAGCCCCCCGGAGCTACACAGATACGCAGTATTTT
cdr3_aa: CASSLAPRSYTDTQYF

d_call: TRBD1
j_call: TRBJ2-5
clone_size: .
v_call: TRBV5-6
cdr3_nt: TGTGCCAGCAGCTTGAGGACAGGGTGGGAGACCCAGTACTTC
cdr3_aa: CASSLRTGWETQYF

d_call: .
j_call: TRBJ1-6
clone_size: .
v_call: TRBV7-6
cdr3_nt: TGTGCCAGCAGCTTAGACCTGCCCGCCTATAATTCACCCCTCCACTTT
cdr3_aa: CASSLDLPAYNSPLHF

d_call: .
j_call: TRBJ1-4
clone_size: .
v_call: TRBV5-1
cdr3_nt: TGCGCCAGCAGCACTCTACCGGGACGACTAGATGAAAAACTGTTTTTT
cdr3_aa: CASSTLPGRLDEKLFF

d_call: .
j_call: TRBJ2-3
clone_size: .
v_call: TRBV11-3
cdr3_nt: TGTGCCAGCAGCTTAGGTCGTGGAGGTGCCACAGATACGCAGTATTTT
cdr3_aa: CASSLGRGGATDTQYF

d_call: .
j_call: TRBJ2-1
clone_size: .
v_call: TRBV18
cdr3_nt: TGTGCCAGCTCACCGACAGGTAGCCCTAATGAGCAGTTCTTC
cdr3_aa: CASSPTGSPNEQFF

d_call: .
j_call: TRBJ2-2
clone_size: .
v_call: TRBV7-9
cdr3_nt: TGTGCCAGCAGCTCCCGGGACGGAGACACCGGGGAGCTGTTTTTT
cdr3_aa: CASSSRDGDTGELFF

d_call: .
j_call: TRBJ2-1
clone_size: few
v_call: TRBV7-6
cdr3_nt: TGTGCCAGCAGCTTAATTCGCTCCTACAATGAGCAGTTCTTC
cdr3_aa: CASSLIRSYNEQFF

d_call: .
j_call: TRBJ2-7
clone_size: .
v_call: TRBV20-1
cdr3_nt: TGCAGTGCTAGAGATATCGACGACTCCGGTGAGCAGTACTTC
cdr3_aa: CSARDIDDSGEQYF

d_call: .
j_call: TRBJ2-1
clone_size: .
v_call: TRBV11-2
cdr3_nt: TGTGCCAGCAGCTTAGGAGGGAGATATTGGCAGTTCTTC
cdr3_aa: CASSLGGRYWQFF

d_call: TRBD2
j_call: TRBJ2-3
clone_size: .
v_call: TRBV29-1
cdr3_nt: TGCAGCGTTGAACGGGGGGACCACGGCGGGATTTCAGATACGCAGTATTTT
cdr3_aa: CSVERGDHGGISDTQYF

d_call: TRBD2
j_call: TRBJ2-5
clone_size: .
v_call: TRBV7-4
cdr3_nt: TGTGCCAGCAGCTACACTAGCGGGGGGGAAGAGACCCAGTACTTC
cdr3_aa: CASSYTSGGEETQYF

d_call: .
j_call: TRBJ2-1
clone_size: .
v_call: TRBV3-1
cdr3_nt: TGTGCCAACTCCTATTCGACAGGATGGTTCTTC
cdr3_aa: CANSYSTGWFF

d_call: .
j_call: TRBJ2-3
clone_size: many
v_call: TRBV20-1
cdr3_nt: TGCAGTGCTAGAGACAGCACCCAGACAGCTCCTAGCACAGATACGCAGTATTTT
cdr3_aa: CSARDSTQTAPSTDTQYF

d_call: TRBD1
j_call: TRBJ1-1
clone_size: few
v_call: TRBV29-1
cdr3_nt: TGCAGCGTTGGGGACAGTGAAGCTTTCTTT
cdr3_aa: CSVGDSEAFF

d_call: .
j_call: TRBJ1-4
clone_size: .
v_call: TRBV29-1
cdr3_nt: TGCAGCGTTGAGGGGGCGACTAATGAAAAACTGTTTTTT
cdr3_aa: CSVEGATNEKLFF

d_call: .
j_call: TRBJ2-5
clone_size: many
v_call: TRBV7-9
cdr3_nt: TGTGCCAGCAGCTTAGCGTTGGGGACCCAGTACTTC
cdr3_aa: CASSLALGTQYF

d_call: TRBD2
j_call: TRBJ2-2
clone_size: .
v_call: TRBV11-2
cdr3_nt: TGTGCCAGCAGCCCACGGCGGGATAGCGGGGGGAACACCGGGGAGCTGTTTTTT
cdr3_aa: CASSPRRDSGGNTGELFF

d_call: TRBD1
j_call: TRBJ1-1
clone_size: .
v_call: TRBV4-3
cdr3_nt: TGCGCCAGCAGCCAAGATAGTGGTGGAGGGGGCAGGACTGAAGCTTTCTTT
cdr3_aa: CASSQDSGGGGRTEAFF

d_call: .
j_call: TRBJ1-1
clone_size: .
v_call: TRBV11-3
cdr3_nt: TGTGCCAGCAGCTCGGGACACTTGAACACTGAAGCTTTCTTT
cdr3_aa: CASSSGHLNTEAFF

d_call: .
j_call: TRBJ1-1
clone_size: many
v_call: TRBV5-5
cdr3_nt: TGTGCCAGCTTGAAGGACATGAACACTGAAGCTTTCTTT
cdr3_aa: CASLKDMNTEAFF

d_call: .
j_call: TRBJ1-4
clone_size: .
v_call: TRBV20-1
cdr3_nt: TGCAGTGCTAGAGAAACGCCAACTAATGAAAAACTGTTTTTT
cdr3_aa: CSARETPTNEKLFF

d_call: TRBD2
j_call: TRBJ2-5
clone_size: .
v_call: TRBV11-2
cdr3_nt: TGTGCCAGCAGCTTCGGCGGGGGGGCCAGGGAGACCCAGTACTTC
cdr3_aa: CASSFGGGARETQYF

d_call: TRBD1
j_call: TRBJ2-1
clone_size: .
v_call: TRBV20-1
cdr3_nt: TGCAGTGCTAGAGATACGCTTGGTCGAACCTTGACAGGGTACAATGAGCAGTTCTTC
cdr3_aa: CSARDTLGRTLTGYNEQFF

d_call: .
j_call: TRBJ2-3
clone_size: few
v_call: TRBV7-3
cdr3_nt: TGTGCCAGCAACAATGGAGGGGCGGATACGCAGTATTTT
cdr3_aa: CASNNGGADTQYF

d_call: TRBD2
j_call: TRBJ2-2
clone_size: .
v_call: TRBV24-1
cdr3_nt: TGTGCCACCAGTGATTTGCGGGGGGCCGGGGAGCTGTTTTTT
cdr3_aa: CATSDLRGAGELFF

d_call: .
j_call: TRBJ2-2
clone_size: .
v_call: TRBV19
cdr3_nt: TGTGCCAGTAGTATGAGGTTCGCCGGGGAGCTGTTTTTT
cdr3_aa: CASSMRFAGELFF

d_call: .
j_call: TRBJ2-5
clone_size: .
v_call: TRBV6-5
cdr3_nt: TGTGCCAGCACAGGGACCGGGACTTCCCAAGAGACCCAGTACTTC
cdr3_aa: CASTGTGTSQETQYF

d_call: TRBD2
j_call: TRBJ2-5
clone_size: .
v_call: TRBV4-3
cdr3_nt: TGCGCCAGCAGCCCGGGACTAGCGGGTCTCCAAGAGACCCAGTACTTC
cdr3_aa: CASSPGLAGLQETQYF

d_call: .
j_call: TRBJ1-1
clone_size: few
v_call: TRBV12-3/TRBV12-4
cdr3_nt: TGTGCCAGCAGTTATTCGGGGGGCACTGAAGCTTTCTTT
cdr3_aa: CASSYSGGTEAFF

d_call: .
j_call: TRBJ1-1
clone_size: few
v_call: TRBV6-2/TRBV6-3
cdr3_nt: TGTGCCAGCAGCCAACGGAGGCGGGAAGCTTTCTTT
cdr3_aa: CASSQRRREAFF

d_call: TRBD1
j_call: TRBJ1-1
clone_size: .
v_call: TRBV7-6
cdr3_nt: TGTGCCAGCAGCGCCGGGACAGGGGGCCGGAACACTGAAGCTTTCTTT
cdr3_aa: CASSAGTGGRNTEAFF

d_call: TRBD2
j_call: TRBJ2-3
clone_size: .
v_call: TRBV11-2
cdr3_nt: TGTGCCAGCAGCTTAGTGGGACTAGCGGGAGATACGCAGTATTTT
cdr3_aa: CASSLVGLAGDTQYF

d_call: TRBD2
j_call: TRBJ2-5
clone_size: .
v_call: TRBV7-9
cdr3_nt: TGTGCCAGCAGCGCACTAGCGGGAGGAGTGGAGACCCAGTACTTC
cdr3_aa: CASSALAGGVETQYF

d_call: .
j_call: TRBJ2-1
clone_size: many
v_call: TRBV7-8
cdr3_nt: TGTGCCAGCCGGGCCGGGGGAGACTTCAATGAGCAGTTCTTC
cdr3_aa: CASRAGGDFNEQFF

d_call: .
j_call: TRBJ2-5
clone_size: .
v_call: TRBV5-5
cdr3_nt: TGTGCCAGCAGCTTGGCGGGGACCCAGTACTTC
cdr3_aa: CASSLAGTQYF

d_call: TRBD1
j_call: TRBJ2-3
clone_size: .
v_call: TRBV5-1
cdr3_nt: TGCGCCAGCAGCTTGGAGGGGACAGGAGGGATGGAAGATACGCAGTATTTT
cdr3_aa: CASSLEGTGGMEDTQYF

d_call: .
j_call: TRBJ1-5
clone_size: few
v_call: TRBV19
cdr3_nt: TGTGCCAGTAGTATAAGTGGTCCTACTAGCAATCAGCCCCAGCATTTT
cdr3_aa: CASSISGPTSNQPQHF

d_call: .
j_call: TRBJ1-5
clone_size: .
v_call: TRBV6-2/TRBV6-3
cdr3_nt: TGTGCCAGCAGTCCCACAGGAAATAGCAATCAGCCCCAGCATTTT
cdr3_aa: CASSPTGNSNQPQHF

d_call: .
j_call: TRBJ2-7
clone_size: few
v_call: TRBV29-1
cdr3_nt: TGCAGCGTTAAACAGGGATTGCTGGAGCAGTACTTC
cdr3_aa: CSVKQGLLEQYF

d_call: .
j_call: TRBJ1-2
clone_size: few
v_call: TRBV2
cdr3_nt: TGTGCCAGCAGCGCAGGGGCGGCTAACTATGGCTACACCTTC
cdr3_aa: CASSAGAANYGYTF

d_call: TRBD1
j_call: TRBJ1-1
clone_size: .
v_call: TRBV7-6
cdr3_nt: TGTGCCAGCAGCTGGACAGGGGCGAACACTGAAGCTTTCTTT
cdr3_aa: CASSWTGANTEAFF

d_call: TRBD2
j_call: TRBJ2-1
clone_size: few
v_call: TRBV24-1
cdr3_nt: TGTGCCACCAGTGATCGGGGGGGCTCCTACAATGAGCAGTTCTTC
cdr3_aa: CATSDRGGSYNEQFF

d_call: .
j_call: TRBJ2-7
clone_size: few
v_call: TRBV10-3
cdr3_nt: TGTGCCATCAGTAACCAACGGGACGTGGCGTACGAGCAGTACTTC
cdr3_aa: CAISNQRDVAYEQYF

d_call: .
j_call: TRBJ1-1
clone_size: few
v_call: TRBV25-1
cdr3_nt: TGTGCCAGCAGTGAATTTGTAGGGGCTGAGGCTTTCTTT
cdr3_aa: CASSEFVGAEAFF

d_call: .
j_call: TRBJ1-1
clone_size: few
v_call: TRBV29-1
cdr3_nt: TGCAGCGTTGAAGATCCGGGGTGGGCAACTGAAGCTTTCTTT
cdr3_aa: CSVEDPGWATEAFF

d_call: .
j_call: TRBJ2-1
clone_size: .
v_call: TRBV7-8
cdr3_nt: TGTGCCAGCAGCTGGACGGTAGGACGGGAGATCTTCGGGAATGAGCAGTTCTTC
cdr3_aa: CASSWTVGREIFGNEQFF

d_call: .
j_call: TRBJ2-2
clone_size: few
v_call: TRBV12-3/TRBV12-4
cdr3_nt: TGTGCCAGCAGTTTAGCCCGCGGGAACCTGAGGAACACCGGGGAGCTGTTTTTT
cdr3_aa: CASSLARGNLRNTGELFF